This T cell receptor delta chain was identified during a study of gamma-delta T cells after stem cell transplantation. TCRdb called clones anew from the RT-PCR reads with CATT. The data contain more than 1,200 delta-chain clones, more than 2% of them singletons. This clone ranks as medium-sized. The same CDR3 can be traced to other DNA sequences in this sample. The TCR originated in a human donor. It is not recorded whose cells these are; they may come from a transplant donor. The sequenced sample consisted of gamma-delta T cells.

Written as DNA, the CDR3 is TGTGCCTGTGACACGATGGGGGTTCCGCTGTACACCGATAAACTCATCTTT. This encodes CACDTMGVPLYTDKLIF. This rearrangement joins TRDV2 to TRDJ1; possible D gene TRDD3, 6 bases. Per the germline V gene, CDR1 is GEAIGNYY and CDR2 is EKD. This CDR3 contains 17 residues. Trimming took off 1 base at V and 0 bases at J, with 17 bases between the two ends.